This entry lists 10 T cell receptor beta chains sequenced from one sample in a study of T cell repertoires in cytomegalovirus infection. In TCRdb, the reads were re-called with MiXCR into one record per CDR3 protein. The data contain approximately 400,000 distinct CDR3 sequences, approximately 32% of them seen just once; the ten biggest clones take up approximately 14%. Sequences were obtained from PBMCs. These receptors came from a human donor in good health (CMV status not recorded). Some clones in this sample may be carry-over from other donors' samples.

V gene TRBV4-3 combines with J gene TRBJ2-6; 9 bases fit TRBD1. The CDR3 loop spans 16 amino acids. Trimming cost V 1 base and J 4 bases; bases outside gene matches: 2. Germline V gives CDR1 LGHNA, CDR2 YSLEER. The CDR3 loop is CASSQGDRAGANVLTF. CDR3 in DNA: TGCGCCAGCAGCCAAGGGGACAGGGCCGGGGCCAACGTCCTGACTTTC.

This chain connects TRBV28 to TRBJ1-5; 7 bases match TRBD1. V gave up 2 bases and J gave up 2 bases; unmatched junction bases: 15. CDR3 length equals 19 residues. In germline, CDR1 is MDHEN, CDR2 SYDVKM. This chain's CDR3 is CASSLPDRVLSPCNQPQHF. The DNA of the CDR3 is TGTGCCAGCAGTTTACCCGACAGGGTTCTCTCCCCTTGCAATCAGCCCCAGCATTTT.

The chain employs TRBV7-3 and TRBJ1-2; 10 bases line up with TRBD1. J was trimmed by 5 bases and V by 5 bases; bases with no gene match: 17. The length of the CDR3 is 18 residues. Germline V gene lookup returns CDR1 SGHTA and CDR2 FQGTGA. This CDR3 is CASSRPLWAGQGFYGYTF. As DNA, the CDR3 is TGTGCCAGCAGCCGCCCCCTGTGGGCGGGACAGGGGTTTTATGGCTACACCTTC.

This clonotype came up a few times. V usage is TRBV15 and J usage is TRBJ2-1; D gene unclear. The CDR3 is made up of 13 amino acids. The germline V and J ends were trimmed by 1 base and 4 bases, with 5 bases remaining between them. Germline CDR1 LNHNV, CDR2 YYDKDF (reference sequence). Here the CDR3 DNA reads TGTGCCACCAGCAGAGGTAGTTACAATGAGCAGTTCTTC. Translated, it gives CATSRGSYNEQFF.

The chain is built from TRBV6-5 and TRBJ2-7, with 12 positions matching TRBD1. The CDR3 is 15 amino acids. Trimming took 2 bases from V and 6 from J; bases not matched to a gene: 5. CDR1 MNHEY and CDR2 SVGAGI come from the germline V gene. CDR3 sequence reads: CASSYRDRGRSEQYF. Written as DNA, the CDR3 is TGTGCCAGCAGTTACCGGGACAGGGGGCGATCCGAGCAGTACTTC.

This clonotype was recorded at least ten times. The chain links TRBV7-2 to TRBJ1-3; no definite D call. Germline CDR1 SGHTA, CDR2 FQGNSA. This CDR3 has 17 residues. V was clipped by 1 base and J by 2 bases, with 15 bases between them. The CDR3 bases are TGTGCCAGCAGCTTAGGCGTGACAAGGATTGCTGGAAACACCATATATTTT. Encoded protein: CASSLGVTRIAGNTIYF.

This clonotype has a handful of counts. The CDR3 nucleotides are TGTGCCAGCAGTGAAGCGGACGGCTATAATTCACCCCTCCACTTT. It yields the protein CASSEADGYNSPLHF. The chain links TRBV6-1 to TRBJ1-6; D gene ambiguous. CDR1 and CDR2 (germline): MNHNS, SASEGT. Trimming took off 0 bases at V and 3 bases at J, with 6 bases between the two ends. CDR3 length: 15 amino acids.

The V call is TRBV11-2, the J call TRBJ2-1; either TRBD1 or TRBD2 may supply D (6 bases each). The germline CDR1 and CDR2 sequences are SGHAT and FQNNGV. This CDR3 contains 14 residues. The V and J ends lost 0 bases and 9 bases respectively, with 12 bases between them. The CDR3 coding sequence is TGTGCCAGCAGCTTAGATAATGGAGGGGGTGAGCAGTTCTTC. As protein: CASSLDNGGGEQFF.

This clonotype was seen a few times. This chain connects TRBV6-2 or TRBV6-3 to TRBJ1-3; TRBD1 might be the D (5 bases). Per the germline V gene, CDR1 is MNHEY and CDR2 is SVGEGT. V was clipped by 8 bases and J by 0 bases, with 11 bases between them. This CDR3 region has 14 residues. CDR3 amino acids: CASRVGDSGNTIYF. The CDR3 DNA reads as TGTGCCAGCCGAGTGGGGGACTCTGGAAACACCATATATTTT.

This clonotype was detected ten times or more. DNA of the CDR3: TGTGCCAGCAGCTTAGTCGGGACTAGCCGAAATGAGCAGTTCTTC. It encodes CASSLVGTSRNEQFF. V is TRBV7-8 and J is TRBJ2-1, with 9 positions matching TRBD2. This CDR3 is 15 amino acids long. Germline V CDR1 and CDR2: SGHVS, FQNEAQ. V gave up 1 base and J gave up 7 bases; unmatched junction bases: 5.